Listed below are T cell receptor beta chains from one sample, sequenced in a study of neurological immune-mediated disorders. MiXCR, applied by TCRdb to the 5' RACE reads, yields one record per CDR3 protein. The data show fewer than 25,000 distinct CDR3 sequences, 10% seen once. The sample taken for sequencing was PBMCs. The receptors originated from an older woman with HTLV-1-associated myelopathy (HAM/TSP). Each CDR3 is given with its conserved first and last residue. D genes are given only for firm matches. Expanded clones are given a class, and other clones once, few, many or no size at all.

size: many; V: TRBV29-1; D: TRBD1; J: TRBJ2-1; CDR3: CSVERGQGVNEQFF; DNA: TGCAGCGTTGAAAGGGGACAGGGGGTTAATGAGCAGTTCTTC
size: many; V: TRBV6-5; D: .; J: TRBJ2-7; CDR3: CASSHRDGKALSF; DNA: TGTGCCAGCAGTCACCGGGACGGTAAAGCCCTATCCTTC
size: many; V: TRBV5-1; D: .; J: TRBJ2-5; CDR3: CASSRVSRFEGPQETQYF; DNA: TGCGCCAGCAGCCGGGTCTCCCGATTTGAAGGACCCCAAGAGACCCAGTACTTC
size: many; V: TRBV12-3/TRBV12-4; D: TRBD1; J: TRBJ2-1; CDR3: CASRIPGQGSYNEQFF; DNA: TGTGCCAGCAGAATCCCGGGACAGGGCTCCTACAATGAGCAGTTCTTC
size: many; V: TRBV20-1; D: .; J: TRBJ2-3; CDR3: CSGAAPANTDTQYF; DNA: TGCAGTGGCGCAGCGCCAGCGAACACAGATACGCAGTATTTT
size: many; V: TRBV3-1; D: .; J: TRBJ2-3; CDR3: CASSQTLGDTQYF; DNA: TGTGCCAGCAGCCAGACCTTGGGGGATACGCAGTATTTT
size: medium-sized; V: TRBV12-3/TRBV12-4; D: .; J: TRBJ2-3; CDR3: CASSLTTGDTQYF; DNA: TGTGCCAGCAGTTTGACTACTGGCGATACGCAGTATTTT
size: many; V: TRBV20-1; D: TRBD2; J: TRBJ2-5; CDR3: CSARDGTSARGETQYF; DNA: TGCAGTGCTAGAGATGGGACTAGCGCTCGCGGGGAGACCCAGTACTTC
size: many; V: TRBV6-6; D: .; J: TRBJ1-2; CDR3: CASKGTTYGYTF; DNA: TGTGCCAGCAAGGGGACGACCTATGGCTACACCTTC
size: many; V: TRBV5-1; D: TRBD1; J: TRBJ1-1; CDR3: CASSPTGDTEAFF; DNA: TGCGCCAGCAGCCCGACAGGGGATACTGAAGCTTTCTTT
size: many; V: TRBV29-1; D: .; J: TRBJ2-1; CDR3: CSVVWVEASSYNEQFF; DNA: TGCAGCGTTGTCTGGGTAGAGGCCAGCTCCTACAATGAGCAGTTCTTC
size: many; V: TRBV7-8; D: .; J: TRBJ2-7; CDR3: CASSRTIPSYEQYF; DNA: TGTGCCAGCAGCCGGACTATCCCCTCCTACGAGCAGTACTTC
size: many; V: TRBV7-2; D: TRBD1; J: TRBJ1-2; CDR3: CASSLLGQGYGYTF; DNA: TGTGCCAGCAGCTTATTGGGACAGGGGTATGGCTACACCTTC
size: many; V: TRBV20-1; D: TRBD1; J: TRBJ2-5; CDR3: CSASPGGRETQYF; DNA: TGCAGTGCTTCCCCAGGGGGCCGGGAGACCCAGTACTTC
size: medium-sized; V: TRBV5-1; D: .; J: TRBJ1-1; CDR3: CASSSGRGNTEAFF; DNA: TGCGCCAGCAGCTCGGGACGTGGGAACACTGAAGCTTTCTTT
size: .; V: TRBV3-1; D: .; J: TRBJ1-2; CDR3: CDSSQGVQCDGYTF; DNA: TGTGACAGCAGCCAAGGGGTACAGTGTGATGGCTACACCTTC
size: many; V: TRBV2; D: TRBD1; J: TRBJ1-1; CDR3: CASSELRTGGTEAFF; DNA: TGTGCCAGCAGTGAACTCAGGACAGGGGGCACTGAAGCTTTCTTT
size: many; V: TRBV5-1; D: .; J: TRBJ1-2; CDR3: CASSLSPQGDTTF; DNA: TGCGCCAGCAGCTTGTCTCCCCAGGGAGACACCACCTTC
size: many; V: TRBV5-1; D: .; J: TRBJ2-2; CDR3: CASRAGQNTGELFF; DNA: TGCGCCAGCCGCGCCGGTCAAAACACCGGGGAGCTGTTTTTT
size: many; V: TRBV20-1; D: .; J: TRBJ1-1; CDR3: CSARVTAGREGEAFF; DNA: TGCAGTGCTAGAGTAACGGCTGGCAGGGAAGGTGAAGCTTTCTTT
size: many; V: TRBV20-1; D: .; J: TRBJ1-5; CDR3: CSARGAGLGNQPQHF; DNA: TGCAGTGCTAGGGGTGCAGGGTTAGGGAATCAGCCCCAGCATTTT
size: many; V: TRBV20-1; D: .; J: TRBJ1-3; CDR3: CSARQGTGNTIYF; DNA: TGCAGTGCTAGACAGGGGACTGGAAACACCATATATTTT
size: .; V: TRBV5-1; D: .; J: TRBJ1-1; CDR3: CASSYTGNTEAFF; DNA: TGCGCCAGCAGCTACACAGGTAACACTGAAGCTTTCTTT
size: many; V: TRBV7-6; D: .; J: TRBJ2-7; CDR3: CASSRFSVRVGSEQYF; DNA: TGTGCCAGCAGCCGATTTAGTGTCAGGGTAGGCTCCGAGCAGTACTTC
size: many; V: TRBV20-1; D: .; J: TRBJ1-2; CDR3: CSASVRDYGYTF; DNA: TGCAGTGCAAGCGTCAGGGACTATGGCTACACCTTC
size: large; V: TRBV20-1; D: TRBD2; J: TRBJ2-5; CDR3: CSASPSGVQETQYF; DNA: TGCAGTGCTAGCCCCAGCGGGGTCCAAGAGACCCAGTACTTC
size: many; V: TRBV7-2; D: TRBD2; J: TRBJ2-5; CDR3: CASSLASRGGGKTQYF; DNA: TGTGCCAGCAGCTTAGCTTCCCGGGGGGGCGGGAAGACCCAGTACTTC
size: many; V: TRBV20-1; D: .; J: TRBJ2-1; CDR3: CSARDSGRSSYNEQFF; DNA: TGCAGTGCTAGAGATTCAGGCCGAAGCTCCTACAATGAGCAGTTCTTC
size: many; V: TRBV3-1; D: TRBD1; J: TRBJ2-3; CDR3: CASSRQGDTQYF; DNA: TGTGCCAGCAGCCGACAGGGGGATACGCAGTATTTT
size: many; V: TRBV20-1; D: TRBD1; J: TRBJ2-7; CDR3: CSAPTGVHEQYF; DNA: TGCAGTGCTCCTACAGGGGTCCACGAGCAGTACTTC
size: medium-sized; V: TRBV2; D: TRBD1; J: TRBJ1-2; CDR3: CASNWQGAGYGYTF; DNA: TGTGCCAGCAATTGGCAGGGGGCAGGGTATGGCTACACCTTC
size: many; V: TRBV12-3/TRBV12-4; D: .; J: TRBJ2-3; CDR3: CASSALAFSTDTQYF; DNA: TGTGCCAGCAGTGCCCTAGCGTTTAGCACAGATACGCAGTATTTT
size: many; V: TRBV5-1; D: TRBD1; J: TRBJ1-4; CDR3: CASSLVGQGNEKLFF; DNA: TGCGCCAGCAGCTTGGTGGGACAGGGAAATGAAAAACTGTTTTTT
size: medium-sized; V: TRBV20-1; D: TRBD2; J: TRBJ2-3; CDR3: CSANSPGLAGATQYF; DNA: TGCAGTGCTAACTCACCGGGACTAGCGGGGGCTACGCAGTATTTT
size: many; V: TRBV7-9; D: .; J: TRBJ2-7; CDR3: CASSSVNYEQYF; DNA: TGTGCCAGCAGCTCAGTAAACTACGAGCAGTACTTC
size: many; V: TRBV5-5; D: TRBD1; J: TRBJ1-2; CDR3: CASSFRTAGQGSGYTF; DNA: TGTGCCAGCAGCTTTCGAACCGCGGGACAGGGGAGCGGCTACACCTTC
size: medium-sized; V: TRBV5-6; D: TRBD2; J: TRBJ2-3; CDR3: CASSLGSGGSGTQYF; DNA: TGTGCCAGCAGCTTGGGTAGCGGGGGGTCGGGTACGCAGTATTTT
size: many; V: TRBV5-1; D: .; J: TRBJ1-2; CDR3: CASSLDAGSGGYTF; DNA: TGCGCCAGCAGCTTGGATGCGGGTTCGGGAGGCTACACCTTC
size: many; V: TRBV14; D: .; J: TRBJ1-3; CDR3: CASSGSNSGNTIYF; DNA: TGTGCCAGCAGCGGGTCGAACTCTGGAAACACCATATATTTT
size: medium-sized; V: TRBV10-3; D: .; J: TRBJ2-1; CDR3: CAITPDLAGYNEQFF; DNA: TGTGCCATCACCCCGGATCTAGCCGGGTACAATGAGCAGTTCTTC
size: many; V: TRBV6-1; D: TRBD1; J: TRBJ2-7; CDR3: CASSEGQGVSYEQYF; DNA: TGTGCCAGCAGTGAAGGACAGGGGGTCTCCTACGAGCAGTACTTC
size: many; V: TRBV20-1; D: TRBD1; J: TRBJ2-7; CDR3: CSADPGTGVYEQYF; DNA: TGCAGTGCTGACCCCGGGACAGGGGTCTACGAGCAGTACTTC
size: many; V: TRBV18; D: .; J: TRBJ2-7; CDR3: CASSAGNEQYF; DNA: TGTGCCAGCTCTGCAGGTAACGAGCAGTACTTC
size: many; V: TRBV6-6; D: TRBD2; J: TRBJ2-1; CDR3: CASSALAGGGNEQFF; DNA: TGTGCCAGCAGCGCCCTAGCGGGGGGAGGTAATGAGCAGTTCTTC